The 6 T cell receptor beta chains in this list originate from one sample, sequenced in a study of STAT5B mutations in CD4+ large granular lymphocyte leukemia. The data were produced by immunoSEQ multiplex PCR, yet TCRdb's version contains in-frame clones alone and is incomplete. Among fewer than 40,000 clones listed, 78% were seen once. Material: CD4+ T cells from blood buffy coats. Receptors originate from a human donor in good health.

In its sample, this clone was seen once. This rearrangement joins TRBV30 to TRBJ2-3, with D perhaps TRBD1 (5 bases). V was pared by 1 base and J by 6 bases, with 5 bases between. There are 11 residues in the CDR3. Germline-derived CDR1 and CDR2 are GTSNPN and SVGIG (reference sequence). CDR3 protein: CAWSEGDTQYF. As DNA, the CDR3 is TGTGCCTGGAGTGAGGGGGATACGCAGTATTTT. Combining the CDR3 with reference TRBV30 and TRBJ2-3 gives the whole variable domain SQTIHQWPATLVQPVGSPLSLECTVEGTSNPNLYWYRQAAGRGLQLLFYSVGIGQISSEVPQNLSASRPQDRQFILSSKKLLLSDSGFYLCAWSEGDTQYFGPGTRLTVL.

This clone was seen only a few times. The chain uses TRBV21-1 and TRBJ1-2; the D call in the table, TRBD1, was not verified against the DNA. TRBV21-1 is a pseudogene. The length of the CDR3 is 13 residues. This chain's CDR3 is CASSKVTGRGYTF. As DNA, the CDR3 is TGTGCCAGCAGCAAGGTGACAGGCCGTGGCTACACCTTC.

The J gene is TRBJ1-5, the V gene TRBV30, with D perhaps TRBD1 (6 bases). V was trimmed by 0 bases and J by 5 bases, leaving 8 bases between them. Germline V gene lookup returns CDR1 GTSNPN and CDR2 SVGIG (reference sequence). This CDR3 spans 13 amino acids. CDR3 bases: TGTGCCTGGAGTGTACAGGGAGATCAGCCCCAGCATTTT. Amino acid sequence: CAWSVQGDQPQHF.

V gene TRBV5-4 combines with J gene TRBJ1-4; D remains ambiguous. The CDR3 has 15 amino acids. Trimming shortened V by 0 bases and J by 4 bases, and 10 bases separated the two germline ends. CDR1 is SGHNT and CDR2 is YYREEE in the germline V gene (reference sequence). CDR3 in amino acids: CASSLAGEGNEKLFF. DNA of the CDR3: TGTGCCAGCAGCTTGGCTGGGGAGGGTAATGAAAAACTGTTTTTT.

This clone was detected only once. This chain uses TRBV27 with TRBJ2-3; 7 bases line up with TRBD2. With 0 bases clipped from V and 7 bases from J, the junction kept 10 bases outside the gene matches. Germline V CDR1 and CDR2: MNHEY, SMNVEV (reference sequence). The CDR3 contains 16 residues. The CDR3 DNA follows: TGTGCCAGCAGTTTATCATCGGGGGAGGGCCGGAATACGCAGTATTTT. Translating gives CASSLSSGEGRNTQYF.

The chain joins TRBV9 to TRBJ1-3; no clear D. V dropped 3 bases and J dropped 0 bases, with 10 bases sitting between them. Germline assignment: CDR1 SGDLS and CDR2 YYNGEE. CDR3 length: 15 amino acids. Here the CDR3 reads CASSAAHSSGNTIYF. In DNA, the CDR3 is TGTGCCAGCAGCGCAGCACACAGCTCTGGAAACACCATATATTTT.